These 21 T cell receptor beta chains were sequenced from one sample in a study of shared clonotypes between healthy human individuals. Using immunoSEQ multiplex PCR, the repertoire was profiled, and TCRdb retains in-frame clones only, with some absent. The sample contains 2,500,000 or so clones, about 92% of which appear only once. Material: naive CD4+ T cells sorted from blood. Stated subset: CD45RA+ positively selected. These receptors all come from a man aged 18 to 35 in good health.

The chain carries TRBV10-3 and TRBJ1-1, with D possibly matching TRBD1 (6 bases). The ends were cut back, 3 bases at V and 10 bases at J, with 15 bases in the middle. CDR3 length equals 13 residues. Germline V gene data show CDR1 as ENHRY and CDR2 as SYGVKD. CDR3 nucleotide sequence: TGTGCCATCAGTGACCTTTCAGGGGACGGAGCTTTCTTT. It codes for CAISDLSGDGAFF.

This sequence joins TRBV11-2 and TRBJ2-7; TRBD1 matches 9 bases. There are 16 residues in the CDR3. Germline CDR1 SGHAT, CDR2 FQNNGV. V gave up 3 bases and J gave up 2 bases; unmatched junction bases: 8. This CDR3 is CASSLVPGQGPYEQYF. Here the CDR3 DNA reads TGTGCCAGCAGCTTGGTCCCGGGACAGGGTCCCTACGAGCAGTACTTC.

The chain employs TRBV10-1 and TRBJ2-3, with D unresolved. The CDR3 is 15 amino acids. Trimming left V 0 bases short and J 4 bases short, with 11 bases between. Germline V gives CDR1 WNHNN, CDR2 SYGVQD (reference sequence). CDR3: CASSESGLGADTQYF. The CDR3 nucleotides are TGCGCCAGCAGTGAGTCAGGGCTCGGCGCAGATACGCAGTATTTT.

The chain links TRBV6-5 to TRBJ2-7, with D possibly matching TRBD2 (5 bases). The CDR3 is 12 residues long. Germline V gene sequence: CDR1 MNHEY, CDR2 SVGAGI. Trimming removed 2 bases at V and 6 bases at J, with 8 bases between. The DNA of the CDR3 is TGTGCCAGCAGTTACGGAGGCATCGAGCAGTACTTC. This gives the protein CASSYGGIEQYF.

The DNA of the CDR3 is TGCGCCAGCAGTCGGTTTTTGACAGATACGCAGTATTTT. This translates into CASSRFLTDTQYF. This chain links TRBV5-1 with TRBJ2-3; the D is unclear. This CDR3 has 13 amino acids. V was cut by 5 bases and J by 3 bases, with 10 bases left in between. Per germline, CDR1 SGHRS and CDR2 YFSETQ.

The V and J genes are TRBV5-4 and TRBJ2-1; D is possibly TRBD1 (6 bases). Trimming pared 0 bases from V and 3 bases from J, leaving 13 bases between. The germline V gene encodes CDR1 SGHNT and CDR2 YYREEE (reference sequence). The CDR3 is made up of 16 amino acids. As DNA, the CDR3 is TGTGCCAGCAGCTTGGGGGACACCAATTTCTACAATGAGCAGTTCTTC. It translates to CASSLGDTNFYNEQFF.

The chain combines TRBV10-1 with TRBJ2-5; 11 nucleotides align to TRBD1. Germline CDR1 WNHNN, CDR2 SYGVQD (reference sequence). The CDR3 runs 16 residues. Germline trimming cut 3 bases from V and 3 bases from J; bases unmatched to any gene: 6. CDR3 in amino acids: CASSDDRTGGEETQYF. The CDR3 nucleotides read TGCGCCAGCAGTGATGATAGGACAGGGGGCGAAGAGACCCAGTACTTC.

The gene calls are TRBV4-3 and TRBJ1-3; D uncertain. Trimming took off 5 bases at V and 0 bases at J, with 11 bases between the two ends. The CDR3 consists of 15 residues. CDR1 LGHNA and CDR2 YSLEER come from the germline V gene. The CDR3 sequence: CASSFSVASGNTIYF. CDR3 coding DNA: TGCGCCAGCAGCTTTAGCGTTGCCTCTGGAAACACCATATATTTT.

The chain uses TRBV5-5 and TRBJ2-3; TRBD1 might be the D (5 bases). Germline V CDR1 and CDR2: SGHKS, YYEKEE (reference sequence). This CDR3 has 17 residues. Trimming took off 4 bases at V and 3 bases at J, with 21 bases between the two ends. The CDR3 DNA reads TGTGCCAGCAGCCTGACCTTGGACACCTTTCGAACAGATACGCAGTATTTT. This encodes CASSLTLDTFRTDTQYF.

This clone was seen just once. The chain uses TRBV6-1 and TRBJ1-2; D possibly corresponds to TRBD1 (5 bases). Germline CDR1 MNHNS, CDR2 SASEGT. This CDR3 spans 13 amino acids. Deletions cut 7 bases from V and 5 bases from J, with 14 bases between. CDR3 loop: CASNSGSLYGYTF. The CDR3 DNA reads TGTGCCAGCAATTCAGGGTCTCTATATGGCTACACCTTC.

This chain connects TRBV6-1 to TRBJ1-6, with TRBD1 as a possible D gene (5 bases). This CDR3 is built from 16 residues. The V end lost 3 bases, the J end lost 6 bases, and 15 bases lay between the germline ends. CDR1 is MNHNS, CDR2 SASEGT, per germline. CDR3 in amino acids: CASSEGPPFGNSPLHF. The CDR3 bases are TGTGCCAGCAGTGAGGGACCGCCCTTCGGTAATTCACCCCTCCACTTT.

The V and J genes are TRBV7-9 and TRBJ2-5; no clear D. Trimming pared 7 bases from V and 1 base from J, leaving 7 bases between. There are 12 residues in the CDR3. CDR1 and CDR2 (germline): SEHNR, FQNEAQ (reference sequence). CDR3 nucleotide sequence: TGTGCCAGCACACAGCTCCAAGAGACCCAGTACTTC. Residues: CASTQLQETQYF.

The J gene is TRBJ1-1, the V gene TRBV18; D is ambiguous. Germline assignment: CDR1 KGHSH and CDR2 LQKENI. Trimming left V 4 bases short and J 1 base short, with 10 bases between. The CDR3 runs 14 residues. The DNA of the CDR3 is TGTGCCAGCTCACTACTGACTTCGAACACTGAAGCTTTCTTT. Its protein is CASSLLTSNTEAFF.

Concerning this clone: The sample carries other DNA sequences with the same CDR3. The CDR3 sequence is CASSLVQGGSYEQYF. The CDR3 DNA reads as TGCGCCAGCAGCTTGGTGCAGGGGGGTTCCTACGAGCAGTACTTC. The V call is TRBV5-1, the J call TRBJ2-7, with D perhaps TRBD1 (7 bases). V gave up 0 bases and J gave up 1 base, with 11 bases separating them. This CDR3 is built from 15 residues. The germline V gene encodes CDR1 SGHRS and CDR2 YFSETQ.

This chain connects TRBV5-1 to TRBJ1-5; 7 bases map to TRBD1. V lost 4 bases and J lost 5; bases outside the gene matches: 9. Germline V gene data show CDR1 as SGHRS and CDR2 as YFSETQ. The CDR3 sequence is 15 residues long. CDR3 in amino acids: CASSLSGQFDQPQHF. The CDR3 bases are TGCGCCAGCAGCCTCTCGGGACAGTTCGATCAGCCCCAGCATTTT. Drawing the rest from reference TRBV5-1 and TRBJ1-5, the complete variable domain is KAGVTQTPRYLIKTRGQQVTLSCSPISGHRSVSWYQQTPGQGLQFLFEYFSETQRNKGNFPGRFSGRQFSNSRSEMNVSTLELGDSALYLCASSLSGQFDQPQHFGDGTRLSIL.

CDR3 nucleotides: TGTGCCTGGAGTGGGAGGGACTCACTGTGGAATTCACCCCTCCACTTT. Its protein is CAWSGRDSLWNSPLHF. The chain is built from TRBV30 and TRBJ1-6; D might be TRBD1 (5 bases). V gave up 1 base and J gave up 7 bases, with 17 bases separating them. This CDR3 is 16 amino acids long. CDR1 and CDR2 from the germline V gene are GTSNPN and SVGIG (reference sequence).

This CDR3 is CAWGGATSSYEQYF. CDR3 sequence (DNA): TGTGCCTGGGGGGGGGCCACGAGCTCCTACGAGCAGTACTTC. The V gene is TRBV30, the J gene TRBJ2-7, with D possibly being TRBD2 (7 bases). Germline V gene sequence: CDR1 GTSNPN, CDR2 SVGIG (reference sequence). The V and J ends lost 5 bases and 0 bases respectively, with 14 bases between them. This CDR3 spans 14 amino acids.

This chain links TRBV2 with TRBJ1-2; D perhaps matches TRBD1 (5 bases). V lost 3 bases and J lost 6, with 8 bases in between. The length of the CDR3 is 12 residues. The germline V gene has CDR1 SNHLY and CDR2 FYNNEI. The CDR3 region is CASSDDSHGYTF. CDR3 coding DNA: TGTGCCAGCAGTGACGACAGTCATGGCTACACCTTC.

The CDR3 nucleotides read TGTGCCAGCAGTTTAACGGGGAAGGCCTACGAGCAGTACTTC. Translating gives CASSLTGKAYEQYF. The V call is TRBV27, the J call TRBJ2-7, with D tentatively TRBD2 (5 bases). Trimming removed 2 bases at V and 2 bases at J, with 10 bases between. The CDR3 totals 14 residues. CDR1 MNHEY and CDR2 SMNVEV come from the germline V gene (reference sequence).

The rearrangement uses TRBV5-8 and TRBJ1-1, with 7 bases lining up with TRBD1. The germline V gene encodes CDR1 SGHTS and CDR2 YDEGEE. Germline trimming cut 4 bases from V and 3 bases from J; bases unmatched to any gene: 3. This CDR3 comprises 13 residues. The CDR3 region is CASSLDRDTEAFF. The DNA of the CDR3 is TGTGCCAGCAGCCTCGACAGGGACACTGAAGCTTTCTTT.

This rearrangement joins TRBV6-5 to TRBJ2-7; D may be TRBD1 (6 bases). Germline CDR1 reads MNHEY; CDR2 reads SVGAGI. V shed 2 bases and J shed 6 bases, with 14 bases lying between them. This CDR3 comprises 14 residues. The CDR3 coding sequence is TGTGCCAGCAGTTACCCACAGGGCTCGGGCGAGCAGTACTTC. Translated: CASSYPQGSGEQYF.